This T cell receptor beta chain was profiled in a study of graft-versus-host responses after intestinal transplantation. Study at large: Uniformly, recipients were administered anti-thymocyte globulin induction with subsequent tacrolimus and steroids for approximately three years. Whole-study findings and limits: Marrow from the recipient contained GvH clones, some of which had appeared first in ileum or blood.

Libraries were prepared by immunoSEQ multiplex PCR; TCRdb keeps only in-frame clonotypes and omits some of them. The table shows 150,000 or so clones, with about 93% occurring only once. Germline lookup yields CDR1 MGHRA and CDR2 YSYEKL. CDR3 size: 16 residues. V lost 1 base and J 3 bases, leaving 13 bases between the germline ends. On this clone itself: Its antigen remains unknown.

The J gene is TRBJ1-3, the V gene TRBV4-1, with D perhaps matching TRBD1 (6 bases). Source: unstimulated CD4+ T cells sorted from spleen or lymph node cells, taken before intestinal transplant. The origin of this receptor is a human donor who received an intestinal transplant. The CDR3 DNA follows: TGCGCCAGCAGCCAAGGGGAAATACAGGGTGGAAACACCATATATTTT. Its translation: CASSQGEIQGGNTIYF.